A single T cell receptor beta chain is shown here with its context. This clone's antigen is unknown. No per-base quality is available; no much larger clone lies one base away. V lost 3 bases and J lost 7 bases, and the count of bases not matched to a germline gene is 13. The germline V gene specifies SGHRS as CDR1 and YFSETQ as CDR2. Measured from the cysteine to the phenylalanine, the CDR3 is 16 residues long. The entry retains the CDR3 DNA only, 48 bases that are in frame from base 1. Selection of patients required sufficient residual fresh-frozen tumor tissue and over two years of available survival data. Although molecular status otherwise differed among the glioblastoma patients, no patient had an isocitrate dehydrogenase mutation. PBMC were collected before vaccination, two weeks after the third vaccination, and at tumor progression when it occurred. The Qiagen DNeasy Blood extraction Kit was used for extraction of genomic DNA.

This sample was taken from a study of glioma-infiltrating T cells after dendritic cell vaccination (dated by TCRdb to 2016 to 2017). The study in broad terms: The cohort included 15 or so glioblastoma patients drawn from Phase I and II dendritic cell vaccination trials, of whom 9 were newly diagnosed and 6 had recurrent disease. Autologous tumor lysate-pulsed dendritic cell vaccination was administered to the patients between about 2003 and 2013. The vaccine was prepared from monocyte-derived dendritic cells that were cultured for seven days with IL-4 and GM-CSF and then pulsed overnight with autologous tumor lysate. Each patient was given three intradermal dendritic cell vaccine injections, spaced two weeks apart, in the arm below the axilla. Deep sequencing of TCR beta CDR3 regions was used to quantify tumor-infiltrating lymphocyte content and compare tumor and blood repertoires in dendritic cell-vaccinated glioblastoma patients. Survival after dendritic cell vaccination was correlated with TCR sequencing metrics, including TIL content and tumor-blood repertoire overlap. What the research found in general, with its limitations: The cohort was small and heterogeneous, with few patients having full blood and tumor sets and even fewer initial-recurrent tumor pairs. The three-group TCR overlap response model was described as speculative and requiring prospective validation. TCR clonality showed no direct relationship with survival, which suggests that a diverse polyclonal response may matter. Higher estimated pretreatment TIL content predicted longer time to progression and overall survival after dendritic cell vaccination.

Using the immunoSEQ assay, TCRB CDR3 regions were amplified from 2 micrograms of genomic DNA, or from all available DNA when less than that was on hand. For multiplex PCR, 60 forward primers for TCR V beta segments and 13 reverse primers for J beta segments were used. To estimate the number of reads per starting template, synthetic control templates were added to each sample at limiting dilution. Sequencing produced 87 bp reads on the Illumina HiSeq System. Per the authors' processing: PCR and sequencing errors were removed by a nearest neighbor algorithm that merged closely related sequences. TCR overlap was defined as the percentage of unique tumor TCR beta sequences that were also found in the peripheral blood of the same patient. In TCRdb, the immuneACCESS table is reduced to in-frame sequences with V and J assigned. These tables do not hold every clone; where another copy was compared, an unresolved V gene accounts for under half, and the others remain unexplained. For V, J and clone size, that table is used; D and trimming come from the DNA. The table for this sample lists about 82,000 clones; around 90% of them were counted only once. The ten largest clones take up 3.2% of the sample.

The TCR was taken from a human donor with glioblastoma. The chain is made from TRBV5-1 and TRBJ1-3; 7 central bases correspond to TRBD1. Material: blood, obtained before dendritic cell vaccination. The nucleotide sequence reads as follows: TGCGCCAGCAGCTCGACCCCGACAGGGCTTAGTAACACCATATATTTT. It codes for CASSSTPTGLSNTIYF.